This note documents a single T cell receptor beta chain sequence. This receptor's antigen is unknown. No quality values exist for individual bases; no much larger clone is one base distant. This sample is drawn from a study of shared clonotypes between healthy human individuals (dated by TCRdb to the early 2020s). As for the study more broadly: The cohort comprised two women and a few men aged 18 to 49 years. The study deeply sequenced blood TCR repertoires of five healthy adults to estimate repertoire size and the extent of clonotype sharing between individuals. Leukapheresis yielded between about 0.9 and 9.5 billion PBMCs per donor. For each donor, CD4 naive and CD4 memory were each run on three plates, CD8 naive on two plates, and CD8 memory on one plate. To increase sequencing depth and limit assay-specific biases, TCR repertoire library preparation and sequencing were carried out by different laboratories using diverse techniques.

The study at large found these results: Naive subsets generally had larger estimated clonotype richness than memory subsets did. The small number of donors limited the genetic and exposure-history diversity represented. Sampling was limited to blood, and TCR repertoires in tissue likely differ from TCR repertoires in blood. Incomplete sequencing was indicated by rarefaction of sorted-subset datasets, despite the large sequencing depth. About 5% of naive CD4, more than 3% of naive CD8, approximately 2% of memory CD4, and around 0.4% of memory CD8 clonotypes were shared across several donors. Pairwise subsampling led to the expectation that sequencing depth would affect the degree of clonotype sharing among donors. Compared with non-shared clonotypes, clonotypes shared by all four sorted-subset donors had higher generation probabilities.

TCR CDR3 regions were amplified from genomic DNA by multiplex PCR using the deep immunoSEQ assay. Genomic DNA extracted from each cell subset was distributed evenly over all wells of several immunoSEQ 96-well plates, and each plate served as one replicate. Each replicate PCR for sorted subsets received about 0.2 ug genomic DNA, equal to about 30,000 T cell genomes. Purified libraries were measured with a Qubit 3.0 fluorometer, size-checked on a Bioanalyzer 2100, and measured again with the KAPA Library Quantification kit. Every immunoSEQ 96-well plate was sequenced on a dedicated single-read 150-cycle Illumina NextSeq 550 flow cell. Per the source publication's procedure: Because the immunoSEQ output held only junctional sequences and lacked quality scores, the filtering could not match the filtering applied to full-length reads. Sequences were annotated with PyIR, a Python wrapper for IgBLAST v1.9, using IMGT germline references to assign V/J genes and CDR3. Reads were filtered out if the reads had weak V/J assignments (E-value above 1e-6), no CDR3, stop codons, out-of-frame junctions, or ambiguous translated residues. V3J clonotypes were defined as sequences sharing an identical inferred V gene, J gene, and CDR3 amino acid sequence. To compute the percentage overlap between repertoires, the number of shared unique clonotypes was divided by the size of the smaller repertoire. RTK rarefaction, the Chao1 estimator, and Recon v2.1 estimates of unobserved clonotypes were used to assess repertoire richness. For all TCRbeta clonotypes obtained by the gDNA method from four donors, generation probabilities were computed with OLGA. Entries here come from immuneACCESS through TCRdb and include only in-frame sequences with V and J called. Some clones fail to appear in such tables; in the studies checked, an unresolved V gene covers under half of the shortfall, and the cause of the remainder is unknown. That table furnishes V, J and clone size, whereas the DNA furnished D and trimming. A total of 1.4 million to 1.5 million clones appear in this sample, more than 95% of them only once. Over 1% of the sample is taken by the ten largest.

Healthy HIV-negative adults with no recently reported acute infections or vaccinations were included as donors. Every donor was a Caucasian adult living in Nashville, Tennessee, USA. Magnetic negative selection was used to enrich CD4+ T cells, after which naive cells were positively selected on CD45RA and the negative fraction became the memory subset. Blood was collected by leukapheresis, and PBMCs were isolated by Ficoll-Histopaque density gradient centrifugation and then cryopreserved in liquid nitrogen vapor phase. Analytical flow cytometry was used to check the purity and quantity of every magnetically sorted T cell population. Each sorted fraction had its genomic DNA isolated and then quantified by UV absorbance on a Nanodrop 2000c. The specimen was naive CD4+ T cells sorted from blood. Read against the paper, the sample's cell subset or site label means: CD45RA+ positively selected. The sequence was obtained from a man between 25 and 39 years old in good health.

The CDR3 reads as follows: CSVEGAGGNEQFF. Here is the DNA: TGCAGCGTTGAAGGAGCGGGAGGAAATGAGCAGTTCTTC. The chain employs TRBV29-1 and TRBJ2-1; 9 central bases correspond to TRBD2. CDR1 and CDR2, per the germline V gene, are SQVTM and ANQGSEA. For this chain, trimming is 1 base at the V end and 7 bases at the J end, and the number of junction bases without a gene match is 2. The CDR3 contains 13 residues, cysteine and phenylalanine counted. Left in the record is the CDR3 DNA by itself, 39 bases read in frame from the first base.